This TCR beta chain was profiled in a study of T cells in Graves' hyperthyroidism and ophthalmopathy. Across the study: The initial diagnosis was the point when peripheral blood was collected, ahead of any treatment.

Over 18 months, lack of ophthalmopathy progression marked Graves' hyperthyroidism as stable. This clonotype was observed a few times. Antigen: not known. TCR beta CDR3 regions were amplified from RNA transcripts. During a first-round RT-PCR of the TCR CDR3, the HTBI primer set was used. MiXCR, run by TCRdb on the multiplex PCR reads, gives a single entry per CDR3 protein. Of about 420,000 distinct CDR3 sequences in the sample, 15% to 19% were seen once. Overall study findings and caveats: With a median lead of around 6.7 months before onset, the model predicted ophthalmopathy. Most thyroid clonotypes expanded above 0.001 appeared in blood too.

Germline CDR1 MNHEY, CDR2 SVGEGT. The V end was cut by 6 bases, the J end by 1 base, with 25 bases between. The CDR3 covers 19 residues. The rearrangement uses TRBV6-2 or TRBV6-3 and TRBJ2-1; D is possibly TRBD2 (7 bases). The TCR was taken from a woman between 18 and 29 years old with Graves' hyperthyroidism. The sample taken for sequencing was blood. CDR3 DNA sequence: TGTGCCAGCAGCCGATGGGTTTTGTGGCGGGGGCCTTCCTACAATGAGCAGTTCTTC. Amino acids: CASSRWVLWRGPSYNEQFF.